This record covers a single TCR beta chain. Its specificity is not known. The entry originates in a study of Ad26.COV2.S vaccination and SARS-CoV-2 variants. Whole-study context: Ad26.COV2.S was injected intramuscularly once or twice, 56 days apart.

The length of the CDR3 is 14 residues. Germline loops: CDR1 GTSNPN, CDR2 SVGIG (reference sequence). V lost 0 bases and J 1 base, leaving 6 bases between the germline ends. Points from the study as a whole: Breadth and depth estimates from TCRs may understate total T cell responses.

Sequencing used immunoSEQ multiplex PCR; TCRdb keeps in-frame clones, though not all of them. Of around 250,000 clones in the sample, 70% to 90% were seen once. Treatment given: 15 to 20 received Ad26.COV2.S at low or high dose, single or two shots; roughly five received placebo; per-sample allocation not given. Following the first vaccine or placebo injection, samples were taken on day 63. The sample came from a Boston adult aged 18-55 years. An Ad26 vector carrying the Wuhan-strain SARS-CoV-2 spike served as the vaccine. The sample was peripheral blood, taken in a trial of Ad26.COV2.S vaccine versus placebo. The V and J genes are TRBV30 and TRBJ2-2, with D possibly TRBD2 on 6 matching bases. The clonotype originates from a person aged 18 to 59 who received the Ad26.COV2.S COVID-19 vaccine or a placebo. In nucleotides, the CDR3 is TGTGCCTGGAGTGTGGGACTGAACACCGGGGAGCTGTTTTTT. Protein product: CAWSVGLNTGELFF.